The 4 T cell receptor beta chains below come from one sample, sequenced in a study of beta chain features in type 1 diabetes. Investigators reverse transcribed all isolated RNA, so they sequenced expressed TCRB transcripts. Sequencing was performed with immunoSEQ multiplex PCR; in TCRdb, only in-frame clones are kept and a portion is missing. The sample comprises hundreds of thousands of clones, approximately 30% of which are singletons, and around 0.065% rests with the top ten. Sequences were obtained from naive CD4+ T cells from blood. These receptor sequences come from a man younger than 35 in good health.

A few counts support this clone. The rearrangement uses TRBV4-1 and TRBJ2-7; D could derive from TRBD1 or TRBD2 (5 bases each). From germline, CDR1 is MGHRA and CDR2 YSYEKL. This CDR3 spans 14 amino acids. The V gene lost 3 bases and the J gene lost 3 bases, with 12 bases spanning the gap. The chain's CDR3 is CASSHGTFLYEQYF. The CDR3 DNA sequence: TGCGCCAGCAGCCACGGGACCTTCCTCTACGAGCAGTACTTC.

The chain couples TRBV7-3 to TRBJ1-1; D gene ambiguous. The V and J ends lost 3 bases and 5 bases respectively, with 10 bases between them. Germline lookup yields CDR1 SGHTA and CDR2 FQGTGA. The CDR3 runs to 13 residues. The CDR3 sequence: CASSFAMGTEAFF. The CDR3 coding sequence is TGTGCCAGCAGCTTTGCGATGGGGACTGAAGCTTTCTTT. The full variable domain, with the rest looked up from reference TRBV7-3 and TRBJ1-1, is GAGVSQTPSNKVTEKGKYVELRCDPISGHTALYWYRQSLGQGPEFLIYFQGTGAADDSGLPNDRFFAVRPEGSVSTLKIQRTERGDSAVYLCASSFAMGTEAFFGQGTRLTVV.

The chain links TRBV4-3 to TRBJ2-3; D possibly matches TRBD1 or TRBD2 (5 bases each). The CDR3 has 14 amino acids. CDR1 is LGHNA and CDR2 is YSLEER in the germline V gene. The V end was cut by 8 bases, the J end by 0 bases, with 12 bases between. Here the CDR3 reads CASARGPSTDTQYF. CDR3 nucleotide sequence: TGCGCCAGCGCCCGGGGCCCTAGCACAGATACGCAGTATTTT.

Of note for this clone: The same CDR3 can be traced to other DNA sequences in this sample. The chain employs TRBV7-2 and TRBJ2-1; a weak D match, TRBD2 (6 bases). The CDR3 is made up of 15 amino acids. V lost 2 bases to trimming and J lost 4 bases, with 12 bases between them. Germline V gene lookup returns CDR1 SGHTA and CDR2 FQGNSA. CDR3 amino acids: CASSLLGGTYNEQFF. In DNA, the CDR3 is TGTGCCAGCAGCTTATTGGGCGGGACGTACAATGAGCAGTTCTTC.